This TCR beta chain was captured by sequencing in a study of T cell repertoires in cytomegalovirus infection. Study-wide context: Alongside well-studied HLA-B-restricted CMV epitopes, recently identified HLA-C-restricted CMV epitopes were also used. Both a matching HLA type and CMV infection were indicated by public TCR beta signatures.

Trimming shortened V by 6 bases and J by 1 base, and 14 bases separated the two germline ends. CDR1 DFQATT and CDR2 SNEGSKA come from the germline V gene (reference sequence). The length of the CDR3 is 14 residues. Overall study results and limits: Carriers of CMV and the relevant HLA type were discriminated by public TCR beta frequency. It was HLA-C-restricted CMV-specific TCR beta clonotypes that dominated the response ex vivo.

TCRdb re-called the reads through MiXCR, storing one row per CDR3 protein. This sample has some 270,000 distinct CDR3 sequences, with approximately 22% found just once. As concerns this clonotype: Its specificity is not known.

The sequenced sample was cultured PBMCs, obtained from culture after CMV antigen stimulation. This clonotype originated in a human donor in good health (CMV status not recorded). Some clones in this sample may be carry-over from other donors' samples. The chain has TRBV20-1 and TRBJ2-3, with D perhaps matching TRBD1 (5 bases). CDR3 coding DNA: TGCAGTGCAAAATCCAGGGAAGGCACAGATACGCAGTATTTT. Translation gives CSAKSREGTDTQYF.